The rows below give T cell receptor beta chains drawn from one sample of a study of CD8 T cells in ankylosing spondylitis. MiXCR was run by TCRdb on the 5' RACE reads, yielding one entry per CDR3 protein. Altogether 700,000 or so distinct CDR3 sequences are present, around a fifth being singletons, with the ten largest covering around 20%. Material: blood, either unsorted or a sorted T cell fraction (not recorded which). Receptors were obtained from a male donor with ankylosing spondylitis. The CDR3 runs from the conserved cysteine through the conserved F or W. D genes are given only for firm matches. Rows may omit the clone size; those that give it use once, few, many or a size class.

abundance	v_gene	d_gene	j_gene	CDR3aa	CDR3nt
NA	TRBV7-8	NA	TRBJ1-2	CASSPRTETNYGYTF	TGTGCCAGCAGCCCGCGGACGGAAACTAACTATGGCTACACCTTC
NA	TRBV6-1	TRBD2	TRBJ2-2	CASSGLAGGPGGELFF	TGTGCCAGCAGTGGACTAGCGGGAGGGCCTGGCGGGGAGCTGTTTTTT
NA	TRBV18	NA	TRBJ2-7	CASSPIAGDPYEQYF	TGTGCCAGCTCACCCATCGCAGGGGACCCCTACGAGCAGTACTTC
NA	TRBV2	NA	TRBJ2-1	CASSAQGNQQFF	TGTGCCAGCAGTGCACAGGGAAACCAGCAGTTCTTC
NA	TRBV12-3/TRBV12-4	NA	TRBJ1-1	CASSLNRAAEAFF	TGTGCCAGCAGTTTGAACAGGGCCGCTGAAGCTTTCTTT
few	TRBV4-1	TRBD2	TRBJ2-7	CASSQDWASGIYEQYF	TGCGCCAGCAGCCAAGATTGGGCTAGCGGGATCTACGAGCAGTACTTC
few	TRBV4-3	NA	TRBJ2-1	CASSQETPGPYNEQFF	TGCGCCAGCAGCCAAGAGACTCCAGGACCCTACAATGAGCAGTTCTTC
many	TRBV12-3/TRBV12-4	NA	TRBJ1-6	CASSFGGSNSPLHF	TGTGCCAGCAGTTTCGGGGGATCCAATTCACCCCTCCACTTT
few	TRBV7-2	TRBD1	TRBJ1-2	CASSRDRGSYGYTF	TGTGCCAGCAGTCGGGACAGGGGTAGCTATGGCTACACCTTC
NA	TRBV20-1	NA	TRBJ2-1	CSAYSAEQFF	TGCAGTGCATACTCCGCTGAGCAGTTCTTC
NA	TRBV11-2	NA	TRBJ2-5	CASSLRLPQETQYF	TGTGCCAGCAGCTTACGGCTACCCCAAGAGACCCAGTACTTC
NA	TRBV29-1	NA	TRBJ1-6	CSVEGVLSSYNSPLHF	TGCAGCGTTGAAGGCGTTTTGAGCTCCTATAATTCACCCCTCCACTTT
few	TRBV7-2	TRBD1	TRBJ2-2	CASSSNPGQGAGELFF	TGTGCCAGCAGCTCGAACCCAGGACAGGGGGCCGGGGAGCTGTTTTTT
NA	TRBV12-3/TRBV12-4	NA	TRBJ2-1	CASSARGVDNEQFF	TGTGCCAGCAGCGCCAGGGGGGTAGACAATGAGCAGTTCTTC
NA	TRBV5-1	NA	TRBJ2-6	CASSLYDRSGANVLTF	TGCGCCAGCAGCTTATACGACAGGTCCGGGGCCAACGTCCTGACTTTC
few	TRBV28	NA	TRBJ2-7	CASSLLSGGSNYEQYF	TGTGCCAGCAGTTTATTGTCAGGGGGGAGCAACTACGAGCAGTACTTC
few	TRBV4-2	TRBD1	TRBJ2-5	CASSQRFPEGQGAETQYF	TGTGCCAGCAGCCAGAGATTCCCCGAGGGACAGGGGGCAGAGACCCAGTACTTC
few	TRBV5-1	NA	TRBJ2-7	CASSLVDSKIPYEQYF	TGCGCCAGCAGCTTAGTCGACAGCAAAATACCCTACGAGCAGTACTTC
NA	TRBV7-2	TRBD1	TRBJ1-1	CASSVAGTGNTEAFF	TGTGCCAGCAGCGTTGCCGGGACAGGGAACACTGAAGCTTTCTTT
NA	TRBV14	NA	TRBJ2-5	CASSQVPGGETQYF	TGTGCCAGCAGCCAAGTTCCGGGCGGAGAGACCCAGTACTTC
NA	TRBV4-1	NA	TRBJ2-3	CASSQNYESGAGTDTQYF	TGCGCCAGCAGCCAAAATTATGAGTCGGGGGCGGGCACAGATACGCAGTATTTT
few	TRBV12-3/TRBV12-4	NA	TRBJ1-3	CASTPSSTGNTIYF	TGTGCCAGCACTCCCAGTTCTACCGGAAACACCATATATTTT
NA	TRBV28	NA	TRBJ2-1	CASSLRGGTTEQFF	TGTGCCAGCAGTTTGCGCGGAGGAACCACTGAGCAGTTCTTC
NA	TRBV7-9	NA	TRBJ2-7	CASSSPVEGYSYEQYF	TGTGCCAGCAGCTCACCCGTGGAGGGGTATTCCTACGAGCAGTACTTC
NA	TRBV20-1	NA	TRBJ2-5	CSASVGRETQYF	TGCAGTGCTAGTGTGGGGCGAGAGACCCAGTACTTC
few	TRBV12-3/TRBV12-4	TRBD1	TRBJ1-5	CASSLGQGAFYSNQPQHF	TGTGCCAGCAGTTTGGGACAGGGAGCATTTTATAGCAATCAGCCCCAGCATTTT
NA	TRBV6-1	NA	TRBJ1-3	CASRNNRDYGVPGNTIYF	TGTGCCAGCAGGAACAACAGGGATTATGGTGTGCCTGGAAACACCATATATTTT
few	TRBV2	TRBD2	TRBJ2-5	CASSKRLAGGPTHQETQYF	TGTGCCAGCAGTAAACGACTAGCGGGAGGCCCGACACACCAAGAGACCCAGTACTTC
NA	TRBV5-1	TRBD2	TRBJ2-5	CASNPGGGQETQYF	TGCGCCAGCAATCCCGGGGGGGGGCAAGAGACCCAGTACTTC
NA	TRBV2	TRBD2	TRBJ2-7	CASRKGVAGEGYEQYF	TGTGCCAGCAGAAAAGGGGTAGCGGGAGAAGGGTACGAGCAGTACTTC
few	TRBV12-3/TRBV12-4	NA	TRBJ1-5	CASSLGSGTVNQPQHF	TGTGCCAGCAGCCTTGGTTCCGGGACGGTCAATCAGCCCCAGCATTTT
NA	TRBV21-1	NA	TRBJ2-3	CASSNKGDRDTDTQYF	TGTGCCAGCAGCAACAAGGGGGACAGAGACACAGATACGCAGTATTTT
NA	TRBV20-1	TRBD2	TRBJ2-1	CSAGSLAAISYNEQFF	TGCAGTGCGGGCTCACTAGCGGCGATCTCCTACAATGAGCAGTTCTTC
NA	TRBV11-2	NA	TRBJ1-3	CASSLGAGSGNTIYF	TGTGCCAGCAGCTTAGGAGCAGGCTCTGGAAACACCATATATTTT
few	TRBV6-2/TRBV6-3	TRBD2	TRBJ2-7	CASRTSGRKYEQYF	TGTGCCAGCAGGACTAGCGGGAGAAAGTACGAGCAGTACTTC
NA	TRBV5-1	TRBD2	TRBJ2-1	CASREGLQLYNEQFF	TGCGCCAGCAGGGAGGGACTACAACTCTACAATGAGCAGTTCTTC
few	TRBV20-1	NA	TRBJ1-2	CSARVQSYGYTF	TGCAGTGCTAGAGTTCAGAGCTATGGCTACACCTTC
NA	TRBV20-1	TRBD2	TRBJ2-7	CSARGTSGRLYEQYF	TGCAGTGCTAGGGGGACTAGCGGGCGGCTCTACGAGCAGTACTTC
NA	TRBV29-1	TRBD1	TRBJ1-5	CSALDRAAQHF	TGCAGCGCCCTAGACAGGGCTGCCCAGCATTTT
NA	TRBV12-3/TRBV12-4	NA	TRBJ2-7	CASGDSYEQYF	TGTGCCAGCGGGGATTCCTACGAGCAGTACTTC
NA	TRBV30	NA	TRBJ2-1	CAWSAQNNEQFF	TGTGCCTGGAGTGCCCAGAACAATGAGCAGTTCTTC
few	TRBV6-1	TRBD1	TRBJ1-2	CASRPTGTGSSGGYTF	TGTGCCAGCAGGCCGACCGGGACAGGGAGTTCAGGTGGCTACACCTTC
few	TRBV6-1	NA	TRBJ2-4	CASSRAWGDSAKNIQYF	TGTGCCAGCAGTAGAGCCTGGGGAGATTCAGCCAAAAACATTCAGTACTTC
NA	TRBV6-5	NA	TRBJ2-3	CASSSRSDTQYF	TGTGCCAGCAGTTCGCGATCAGATACGCAGTATTTT
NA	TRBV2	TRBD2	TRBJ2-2	CASRTATSGSFTGELFF	TGTGCCAGCAGAACCGCTACTAGCGGGAGTTTCACCGGGGAGCTGTTTTTT
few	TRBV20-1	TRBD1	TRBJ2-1	CSARLTPGQGFNEQFF	TGCAGTGCTAGATTAACACCGGGACAGGGATTCAATGAGCAGTTCTTC
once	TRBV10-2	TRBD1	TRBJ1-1	CASSVFPGQGNTEAFF	TGCGCCAGCAGTGTTTTTCCGGGACAGGGTAACACTGAAGCTTTCTTT
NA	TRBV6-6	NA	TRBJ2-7	CASRRGGSYEQYF	TGTGCCAGCAGGAGGGGGGGGAGCTACGAGCAGTACTTC
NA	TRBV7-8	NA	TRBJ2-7	CASSLMGIYSYEQYF	TGTGCCAGCAGCTTAATGGGAATCTACTCCTACGAGCAGTACTTC
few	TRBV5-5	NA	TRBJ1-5	CASSAVGGPNQPQHF	TGTGCCAGCAGCGCTGTCGGAGGGCCCAATCAGCCCCAGCATTTT
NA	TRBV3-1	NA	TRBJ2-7	CASSKEGWSYEQYF	TGTGCCAGCAGCAAAGAGGGGTGGTCCTACGAGCAGTACTTC
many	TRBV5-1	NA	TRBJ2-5	CASSLGGGETQYF	TGTGCCAGCAGTTTGGGTGGGGGAGAGACCCAGTACTTC
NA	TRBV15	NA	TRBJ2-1	CATSNARGYNEQFF	TGTGCCACCAGCAACGCGAGGGGGTACAATGAGCAGTTCTTC
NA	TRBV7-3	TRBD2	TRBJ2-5	CASSLVGGIQETQYF	TGTGCCAGCAGCTTAGTCGGGGGGATCCAAGAGACCCAGTACTTC